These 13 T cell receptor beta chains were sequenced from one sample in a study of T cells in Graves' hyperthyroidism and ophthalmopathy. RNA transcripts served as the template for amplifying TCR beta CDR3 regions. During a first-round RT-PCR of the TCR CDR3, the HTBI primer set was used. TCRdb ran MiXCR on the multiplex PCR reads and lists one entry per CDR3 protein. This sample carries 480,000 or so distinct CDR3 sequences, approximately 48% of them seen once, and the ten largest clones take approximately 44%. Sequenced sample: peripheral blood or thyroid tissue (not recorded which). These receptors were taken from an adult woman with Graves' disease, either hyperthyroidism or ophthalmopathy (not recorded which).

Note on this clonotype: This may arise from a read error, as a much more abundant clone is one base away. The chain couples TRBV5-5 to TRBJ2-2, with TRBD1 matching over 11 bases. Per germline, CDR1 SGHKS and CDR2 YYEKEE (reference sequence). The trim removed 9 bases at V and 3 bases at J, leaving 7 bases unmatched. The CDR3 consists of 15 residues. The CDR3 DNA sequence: TGTGCCAACAGGTGGACAGGGGGCGACACCGGGGAGCTGTTTTTT. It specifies CANRWTGGDTGELFF.

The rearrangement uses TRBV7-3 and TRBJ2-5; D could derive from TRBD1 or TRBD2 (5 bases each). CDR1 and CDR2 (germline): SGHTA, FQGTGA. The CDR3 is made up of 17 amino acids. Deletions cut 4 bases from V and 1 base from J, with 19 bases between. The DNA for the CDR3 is TGTGCCAGCAGCTGGGGGTGGGGGAGCCCAGTCCAAGAGACCCAGTACTTC. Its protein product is CASSWGWGSPVQETQYF.

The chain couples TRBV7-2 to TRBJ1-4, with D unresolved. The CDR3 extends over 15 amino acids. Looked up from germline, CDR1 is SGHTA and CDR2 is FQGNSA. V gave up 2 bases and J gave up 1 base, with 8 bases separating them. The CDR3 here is CASSLISETNEKLFF. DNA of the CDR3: TGTGCCAGCAGCTTAATTTCAGAAACTAATGAAAAACTGTTTTTT.

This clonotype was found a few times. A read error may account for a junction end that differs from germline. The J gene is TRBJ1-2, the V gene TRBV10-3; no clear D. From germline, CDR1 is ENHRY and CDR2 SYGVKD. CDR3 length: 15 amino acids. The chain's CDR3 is CASSLMVWAEDGYTF. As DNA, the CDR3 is TGTGCCAGCAGTTTAATGGTTTGGGCCGAAGATGGCTACACCTTC.

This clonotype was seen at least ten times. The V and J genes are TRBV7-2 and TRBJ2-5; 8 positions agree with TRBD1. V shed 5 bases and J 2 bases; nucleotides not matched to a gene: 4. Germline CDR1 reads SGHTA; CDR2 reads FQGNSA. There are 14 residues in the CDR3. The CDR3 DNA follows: TGTGCCAGCAGCGTGCAGGGGGCTCAAGAGACCCAGTACTTC. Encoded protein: CASSVQGAQETQYF.

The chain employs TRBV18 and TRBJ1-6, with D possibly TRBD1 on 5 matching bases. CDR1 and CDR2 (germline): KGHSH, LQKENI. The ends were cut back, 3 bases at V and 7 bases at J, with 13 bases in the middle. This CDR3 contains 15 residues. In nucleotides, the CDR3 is TGTGCCAGCTCACCCGCGTTAGGGGACAATTCACCCCTCCACTTT. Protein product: CASSPALGDNSPLHF.

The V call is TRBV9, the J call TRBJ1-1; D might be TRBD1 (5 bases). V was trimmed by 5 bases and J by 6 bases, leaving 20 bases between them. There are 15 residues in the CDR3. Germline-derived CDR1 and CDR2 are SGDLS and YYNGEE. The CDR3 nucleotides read TGTGCCAGCAGTGAATTAGGGGCAGGACCTCCTGAAGCTTTCTTT. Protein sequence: CASSELGAGPPEAFF.

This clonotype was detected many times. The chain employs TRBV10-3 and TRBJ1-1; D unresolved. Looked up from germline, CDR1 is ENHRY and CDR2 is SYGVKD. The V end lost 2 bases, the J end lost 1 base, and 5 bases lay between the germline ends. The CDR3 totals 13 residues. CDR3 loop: CAISERANTEAFF. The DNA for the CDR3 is TGTGCCATCAGTGAGAGGGCGAACACTGAAGCTTTCTTT.

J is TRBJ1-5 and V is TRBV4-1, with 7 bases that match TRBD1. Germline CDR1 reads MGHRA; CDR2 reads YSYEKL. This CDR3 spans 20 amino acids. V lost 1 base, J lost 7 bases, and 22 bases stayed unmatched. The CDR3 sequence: CASSQARWGTARVRGQPQHF. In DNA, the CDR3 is TGCGCCAGCAGCCAAGCTAGGTGGGGGACAGCCCGCGTTCGGGGACAGCCCCAGCATTTT.

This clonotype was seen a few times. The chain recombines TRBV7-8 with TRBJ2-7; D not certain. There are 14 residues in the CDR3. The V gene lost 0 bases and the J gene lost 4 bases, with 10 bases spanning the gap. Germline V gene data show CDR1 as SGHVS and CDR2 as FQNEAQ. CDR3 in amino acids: CASSLASGQYEQYF. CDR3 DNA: TGTGCCAGCAGCTTAGCAAGTGGCCAGTACGAGCAGTACTTC.

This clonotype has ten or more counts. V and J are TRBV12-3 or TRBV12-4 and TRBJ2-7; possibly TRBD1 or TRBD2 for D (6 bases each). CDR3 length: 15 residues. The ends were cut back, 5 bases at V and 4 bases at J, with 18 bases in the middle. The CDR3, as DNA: TGTGCCAGCAGTGAGTTATGGGGGGCTGTTTACGAGCAGTACTTC. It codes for CASSELWGAVYEQYF.

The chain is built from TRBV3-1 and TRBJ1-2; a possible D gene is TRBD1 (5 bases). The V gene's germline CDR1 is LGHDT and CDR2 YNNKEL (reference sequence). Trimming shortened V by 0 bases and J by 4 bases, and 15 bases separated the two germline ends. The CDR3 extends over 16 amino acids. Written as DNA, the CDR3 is TGTGCCAGCAGCCAAGATGGGGTCGACAGTACCTATGGCTACACCTTC. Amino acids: CASSQDGVDSTYGYTF.

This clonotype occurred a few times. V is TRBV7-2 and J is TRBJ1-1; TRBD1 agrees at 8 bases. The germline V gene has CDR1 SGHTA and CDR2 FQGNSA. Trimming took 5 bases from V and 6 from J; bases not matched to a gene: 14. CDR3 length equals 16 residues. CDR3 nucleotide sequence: TGTGCCAGCAGCCAAGGACAGGGTCTCGGCGACGCTGAAGCTTTCTTT. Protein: CASSQGQGLGDAEAFF. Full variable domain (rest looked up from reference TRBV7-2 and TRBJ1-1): GAGVSQSPSNKVTEKGKDVELRCDPISGHTALYWYRQSLGQGLEFLIYFQGNSAPDKSGLPSDRFSAERTGGSVSTLTIQRTQQEDSAVYLCASSQGQGLGDAEAFFGQGTRLTVV.